These 3 T cell receptor beta chains were sequenced from one sample in a study of T-cell memory formation after mild COVID-19. TCRdb passed the 5' RACE reads through MiXCR, listing each CDR3 protein once. This table has some 180,000 distinct CDR3 sequences, 10% to 15% appearing once. Sequencing was performed on PBMCs or a T cell subset sorted from them (not recorded which). These receptors came from a man younger than 30 who had mild COVID-19 (a few samples of this study predate the infection). Cell type and time point are not known.

The genes are TRBV5-1 and TRBJ2-3, with 9 positions matching TRBD2. Germline CDR1 reads SGHRS; CDR2 reads YFSETQ. Losses at the gene ends were 7 bases for V and 3 bases for J; bases not matched to a gene: 12. CDR3 size: 16 residues. This chain's CDR3 is CASSSSGAFETDTQYF. CDR3 nucleotide sequence: TGCGCCAGCTCGTCTAGCGGGGCGTTCGAAACAGATACGCAGTATTTT.

CDR3 coding DNA: TGTGCCAGCAAGGCAGGGGGGAATAATTCACCCCTCCACTTT. This translates into CASKAGGNNSPLHF. The V and J genes are TRBV2 and TRBJ1-6; 7 bases fit TRBD1. V dropped 7 bases and J dropped 5; count of bases not matched to a gene: 5. The CDR3 covers 14 residues. Germline lookup yields CDR1 SNHLY and CDR2 FYNNEI.

The genes are TRBV6-1 and TRBJ2-6; 11 nucleotides align to TRBD1. This CDR3 comprises 16 residues. Germline CDR1 reads MNHNS; CDR2 reads SASEGT. V was pared by 7 bases and J by 3 bases, with 5 bases of the junction left unmatched. The CDR3 loop reads CASMRDRGYGANVLTF. The CDR3, as DNA: TGTGCCAGCATGAGGGACAGGGGGTATGGGGCCAACGTCCTGACTTTC.